This T cell receptor (beta chain) is from a study of blood T cell repertoires in COVID-19. The CDR3 length is 16 residues. J gave up 5 bases and V 2 bases, and 7 bases lay outside the gene matches. Per the germline V gene, CDR1 is KGHDR and CDR2 is SFDVKD. Study members were between 18 and 89 years old and lived in 24 US regions. Cohorts were based on clinical histories the participants reported. Only in-frame clones appear in the TCRdb table, and some are missing; sequencing was by immunoSEQ multiplex PCR. The table includes some 300,000 clones, around nine tenths detected once. The sample consisted of PBMCs or T cells enriched from blood (not recorded which). V is TRBV24-1 and J is TRBJ2-5, with 10 bases aligning to TRBD1. The receptor was isolated from a woman aged 40-49 years who had recovered from COVID-19. CDR3 nucleotides: TGTGCCACCAGTGATTCGCAGACAGGGGGCGCGGAGACCCAGTACTTC. This gives the protein CATSDSQTGGAETQYF.